The 4 T cell receptor beta chains below all came from one sample that was sequenced in a study of PD-L1 blockade in urothelial cancer. Assay used: immunoSEQ multiplex PCR; TCRdb lists only in-frame clones, some missing. The sample shows tens of thousands of clones, around 91% of them seen only once. As to time point: pretreatment peripheral blood. The material was PBMCs, obtained around atezolizumab (anti-PD-L1) treatment. These receptors came from a man aged 55 to 70 with urothelial cancer.

J is TRBJ2-1 and V is TRBV2; 15 bases match TRBD2. V lost 5 bases and J lost 11; bases outside the gene matches: 13. The V gene's germline CDR1 is SNHLY and CDR2 FYNNEI. The length of the CDR3 is 17 residues. In nucleotides, the CDR3 is TGTGCCAGCAGTTCCCGGACTAGCGGGAGGGCGGGGGGTAAGCAGTTCTTC. This sequence encodes CASSSRTSGRAGGKQFF. The whole variable domain, filled in from reference TRBV2 and TRBJ2-1, reads EPEVTQTPSHQVTQMGQEVILRCVPISNHLYFYWYRQILGQKVEFLVSFYNNEISEKSEIFDDQFSVERPDGSNFTLKIRSTKLEDSAMYFCASSSRTSGRAGGKQFFGPGTRLTVL.

This clone was picked up a small number of times. This chain uses TRBV30 with TRBJ2-7; D might be TRBD1 (6 bases). CDR3 length equals 12 residues. The germline V gene encodes CDR1 GTSNPN and CDR2 SVGIG (reference sequence). With 4 bases removed from V and 3 bases from J, the gap between germline ends came to 10 bases. The CDR3 DNA reads TGTGCCTGGATGAAGGGGGACTACGAGCAGTACTTC. This gives the protein CAWMKGDYEQYF.

V usage is TRBV5-6 and J usage is TRBJ2-3, with TRBD1 as a possible D gene (5 bases). The CDR3 loop spans 17 amino acids. V was trimmed by 3 bases and J by 6 bases, leaving 23 bases between them. The V gene's germline CDR1 is SGHDT and CDR2 YYEEEE. CDR3 nucleotides: TGTGCCAGCAGCTCCTGGGGCACGGCCGTTGGGCCTGATACGCAGTATTTT. Its translation is CASSSWGTAVGPDTQYF.

This clone was counted a few times. J is TRBJ2-7 and V is TRBV5-1; TRBD1 matches at 7 bases. The V and J ends lost 3 bases and 2 bases, in that order; junction bases with no gene match: 8. CDR3 length: 15 residues. The germline gives CDR1 SGHRS, CDR2 YFSETQ. As DNA, the CDR3 is TGCGCCAGCAGCTACAGACAGGGCCCCCCCTACGAGCAGTACTTC. This gives the protein CASSYRQGPPYEQYF.